These 19 T cell receptor beta chains share one sample of origin, sequenced in a study of OX40 agonist ivuxolimab in advanced cancers. Using immunoSEQ multiplex PCR, the repertoire was profiled, and TCRdb retains in-frame clones only, with some absent. The repertoire holds tens of thousands of clones, with roughly nine tenths as singletons. The sample in question was CD4+ or CD8+ T cells sorted from blood, obtained in a trial of the OX40 agonist ivuxolimab. Every receptor here comes from an adult with an advanced solid tumor such as melanoma, head and neck, liver or kidney cancer.

The V call is TRBV29-1, the J call TRBJ1-1; possible D gene TRBD1, 5 bases. This CDR3 has 13 amino acids. Germline V gives CDR1 SQVTM, CDR2 ANQGSEA. V gave up 4 bases and J gave up 3 bases, with 12 bases separating them. CDR3 loop: CSVGGTLDTEAFF. The CDR3 bases are TGCAGCGTTGGTGGGACCCTGGACACTGAAGCTTTCTTT.

The V and J genes are TRBV7-8 and TRBJ2-1; D gene ambiguous. Trimming took 0 bases from V and 0 from J, leaving 6 bases between them. Looked up from germline, CDR1 is SGHVS and CDR2 is FQNEAQ. The CDR3 is made up of 15 amino acids. The CDR3 here is CASSLAYSSYNEQFF. The CDR3 coding sequence is TGTGCCAGCAGCTTAGCGTATAGCTCCTACAATGAGCAGTTCTTC.

The chain has TRBV6-5 and TRBJ2-2, with 7 nucleotides matching TRBD2. With 2 bases clipped from V and 6 bases from J, the junction kept 9 bases outside the gene matches. Germline V lookup: CDR1 MNHEY, CDR2 SVGAGI. The CDR3 spans 16 residues. The CDR3 spells CASSYATSAGPGELFF. In nucleotides, the CDR3 is TGTGCCAGCAGTTACGCTACTAGCGCTGGGCCCGGGGAGCTGTTTTTT.

This chain connects TRBV11-2 to TRBJ1-2, with unresolved D. The ends were cut back, 4 bases at V and 8 bases at J, with 11 bases in the middle. The CDR3 length is 12 residues. Germline CDR1 is SGHAT and CDR2 is FQNNGV. CDR3 nucleotides: TGTGCCAGCAGCTCCGTTCTTGGGGGCTACACCTTC. Its protein is CASSSVLGGYTF.

The V and J genes are TRBV28 and TRBJ2-7; 7 nucleotides match TRBD2. The CDR3 runs 12 residues. V trimming: 2 bases; J trimming: 6 bases; junction bases outside the gene matches: 1. The germline V gene encodes CDR1 MDHEN and CDR2 SYDVKM. CDR3 amino acids: CASSLAGVEQYF. The CDR3 DNA follows: TGTGCCAGCAGTTTAGCGGGAGTCGAGCAGTACTTC.

This chain joins TRBV28 and TRBJ2-2; TRBD1 matches 8 bases. After removal of 5 bases from V and 5 bases from J, the junction contained 10 bases not matched to a gene. Germline loops: CDR1 MDHEN, CDR2 SYDVKM. This CDR3 spans 16 amino acids. The CDR3 is CASSQTGVTGTGELFF. The CDR3 DNA reads as TGTGCCAGCAGTCAGACAGGGGTTACGGGGACCGGGGAGCTGTTTTTT.

The gene calls are TRBV7-9 and TRBJ1-1, with D maybe TRBD1 (6 bases). Germline lookup yields CDR1 SEHNR and CDR2 FQNEAQ (reference sequence). Trimming removed 3 bases from V and 5 bases from J, with 16 bases in between. This CDR3 has 15 amino acids. CDR3 coding DNA: TGTGCCAGCAGCTTCGGACCCCAGGGGCGGACTGAAGCTTTCTTT. It specifies CASSFGPQGRTEAFF.

J is TRBJ2-3 and V is TRBV28, with 8 nucleotides matching TRBD1. Germline V gene data show CDR1 as MDHEN and CDR2 as SYDVKM. Trimming took 2 bases from V and 6 from J; bases not matched to a gene: 7. CDR3 size: 15 residues. DNA of the CDR3: TGTGCCAGCAGTTTACTCCCCAGGACAGGGGATACGCAGTATTTT. It encodes CASSLLPRTGDTQYF.

A few counts support this clone. The rearrangement joins TRBV11-2 to TRBJ2-1, with a tentative D call TRBD2 (5 bases). CDR1 SGHAT and CDR2 FQNNGV come from the germline V gene. The V end lost 4 bases, the J end lost 4 bases, and 8 bases lay between the germline ends. This CDR3 has 13 amino acids. The CDR3 DNA reads as TGTGCCAGCAGCTCCGGGGTTTACAATGAGCAGTTCTTC. Translating gives CASSSGVYNEQFF. Variable domain in full (rest from reference TRBV11-2 and TRBJ2-1): EAGVAQSPRYKIIEKRQSVAFWCNPISGHATLYWYQQILGQGPKLLIQFQNNGVVDDSQLPKDRFSAERLKGVDSTLKIQPAKLEDSAVYLCASSSGVYNEQFFGPGTRLTVL.

This clone was counted only a few times. This chain connects TRBV7-2 to TRBJ2-1, with 12 bases identical to TRBD2. Germline CDR1 reads SGHTA; CDR2 reads FQGNSA. CDR3 length: 16 amino acids. Germline trimming cut 5 bases from V and 5 bases from J; bases unmatched to any gene: 7. The CDR3 is CASSLGTSGQHNEQFF. The CDR3 region has the DNA TGTGCCAGCAGCCTGGGGACTAGCGGGCAACACAATGAGCAGTTCTTC.

The gene calls are TRBV28 and TRBJ1-5; a weak D match, TRBD1 (5 bases). Germline V CDR1 and CDR2: MDHEN, SYDVKM. V lost 3 bases and J 5 bases, leaving 20 bases between the germline ends. CDR3 length: 17 residues. CDR3 bases: TGTGCCAGCAGTTTGCGGGAGGGAGGGGTGGCGGATCAGCCCCAGCATTTT. This translates into CASSLREGGVADQPQHF.

The chain uses TRBV6-5 and TRBJ2-1, with a weak D call TRBD2 (6 bases). CDR1 and CDR2 from the germline V gene are MNHEY and SVGAGI. The CDR3 has 12 residues. Trimming cost V 8 bases and J 12 bases, with 17 bases left between them. DNA of the CDR3: TGTGCCAGCTTTTCAATCCCGGAGGGGCAGTTCTTC. It encodes CASFSIPEGQFF.

V and J are TRBV7-6 and TRBJ2-2, with D possibly being TRBD2 (5 bases). Germline CDR1 reads SGHVS; CDR2 reads FNYEAQ. V was pared by 1 base and J by 7 bases, with 7 bases between. The CDR3 totals 13 residues. The CDR3: CASSLDRDGELFF. CDR3 coding DNA: TGTGCCAGCAGCTTAGATCGGGACGGGGAGCTGTTTTTT.

The V call is TRBV4-3, the J call TRBJ2-7, with D hard to call. CDR1 and CDR2 (germline): LGHNA, YSLEER. Trimming cost V 1 base and J 5 bases, with 9 bases left between them. The CDR3 loop spans 13 amino acids. This CDR3 is CASSQVSNHEQYF. As DNA, the CDR3 is TGCGCCAGCAGCCAAGTGTCAAACCACGAGCAGTACTTC.

This clone has just one count. This chain uses TRBV15 with TRBJ2-1; 13 bases agree with TRBD2. The J segment lost 9 bases and the V segment lost 3 bases, leaving 5 bases of the junction unmatched. This CDR3 comprises 15 residues. The germline V gene has CDR1 LNHNV and CDR2 YYDKDF (reference sequence). CDR3 sequence reads: CATSSGLAGAAEQFF. CDR3 coding DNA: TGTGCCACCAGCAGCGGACTAGCGGGAGCCGCTGAGCAGTTCTTC. Using reference TRBV15 and TRBJ2-1 for the parts outside the CDR3, the full variable domain is DAMVIQNPRYQVTQFGKPVTLSCSQTLNHNVMYWYQQKSSQAPKLLFHYYDKDFNNEADTPDNFQSRRPNTSFCFLDIRSPGLGDTAMYLCATSSGLAGAAEQFFGPGTRLTVL.

The chain employs TRBV28 and TRBJ1-6, with D uncertain. CDR3 size: 14 residues. Germline V gene data show CDR1 as MDHEN and CDR2 as SYDVKM. Trimming removed 3 bases from V and 8 bases from J, with 11 bases in between. Here the CDR3 reads CASSFEWRDSPLHF. The DNA for the CDR3 is TGTGCCAGCAGTTTTGAATGGAGAGATTCACCCCTCCACTTT.

The chain carries TRBV7-9 and TRBJ1-1; a weak D match, TRBD1 (5 bases). Germline V gives CDR1 SEHNR, CDR2 FQNEAQ (reference sequence). The CDR3 is 13 residues long. The ends were cut back, 1 base at V and 5 bases at J, with 8 bases in the middle. The CDR3 region has the DNA TGTGCCAGCAGCTTAGTTCGGGGGACTGAAGCTTTCTTT. This gives the protein CASSLVRGTEAFF.

CDR3 bases: TGTGCCAGCAGTGAAGGCCAGGGGATAACTTACGAGCAGTACTTC. Translating it yields CASSEGQGITYEQYF. V usage is TRBV2 and J usage is TRBJ2-7; tentatively, D is TRBD1 (6 bases). V lost 1 base and J lost 4, with 14 bases in between. CDR1 and CDR2 (germline): SNHLY, FYNNEI. The CDR3 runs to 15 residues.

The chain uses TRBV15 and TRBJ2-7, with D possibly TRBD1 on 6 matching bases. Germline V lookup: CDR1 LNHNV, CDR2 YYDKDF (reference sequence). With 8 bases removed from V and 2 bases from J, the gap between germline ends came to 13 bases. This CDR3 spans 13 amino acids. In DNA, the CDR3 is TGTGCCACCGCGGACAGCCGAGCCTACGAGCAGTACTTC. Translated: CATADSRAYEQYF.